This record concerns one T cell receptor (beta chain) sequence. This receptor's antigen is unknown. Per-base quality was not reported, and no clone a single base away is much larger than it. The cohort comprised some 730 healthy bone marrow donors. All cohort members were sampled while nominally healthy, although unrecorded immune exposures were likely present. The donor was CMV seronegative and belonged to the group of under 400 seronegative cohort members. A peripheral blood sample was provided by each donor, and peripheral blood mononuclear cells were used for TCR beta sequencing. Genomic DNA extraction from the blood cell samples was performed with the Qiagen DNeasy Blood Extraction Kit. Library creation used the immunoSEQ multiplex PCR assay. For the multiplex PCR, a mixture combining 60 forward primers for TCR Vbeta segments and 13 reverse primers for TCR Jbeta segments was used. The CDR3 region of rearranged TCR beta genes was amplified from genomic DNA with a multiplex PCR assay. The amplified TCR beta libraries were sequenced on the Illumina HiSeq System as 87-base-pair reads. As for how the authors treated the data: A later analysis tallied roughly 76 million unique TCR beta chains across the 640 or so repertoires, and around 9.9 million of those chains were shared by two or more donors. To remove PCR and sequencing errors, raw reads were error-corrected and collapsed into unique sequences using a nearest-neighbor algorithm that merged closely related sequences. V, D and J gene segments were assigned by aligning CDR3 sequences to IMGT reference sequences. For a sequence to be retained, a match of at least six nucleotides was required to both a V gene segment and a J gene segment. A rearrangement was called productive if the CDR3 had no stop codons and remained in frame with V and J, and every other rearrangement was called non-productive. CDR3 was defined by IMGT convention, running from the second conserved V-encoded cysteine to the conserved J-encoded phenylalanine. The earlier analysis of roughly 590 of the donors excluded any sequence lacking an unambiguous match to a single V gene segment. In an earlier analysis of 450 to 750 of the donors, a V segment was called functional when productive rearrangements were above 56.7%, and segregating when the standard deviation between donors exceeded 5%. A statistical classification framework was built for diagnosing cytomegalovirus status from the catalog of TCR beta chain sequences. V and J gene assignment, in a later analysis, came from comparing TCR nucleotide sequences with IMGT/GENE-DB human TR gene sequences. A later analysis assigned CDR3 sequences and most-parsimonious VDJ recombination scenarios with the TCRdist pipeline. In a later analysis, each TCR beta chain was defined by its CDR3 amino acid sequence together with its V-gene family, and reads without a unique V-gene family were excluded. In a later analysis, around 600 highly shared, low-generation-probability nucleotide sequences were removed to address suspected cross-contamination and a sequencing artifact. In a later analysis, a clonal expansion index was calculated for each public chain from normalized within-repertoire ranks of inferred template counts. In a later analysis, generation probabilities were computed with a VDJ recombination model fitted to out-of-frame rearrangements, and the resulting probabilities were checked against IGoR. In a later analysis, hypergeometric tests were used to score TCR-TCR, TCR-HLA and TCR-CMV co-occurrence, with a repertoire-size bias correction applied to TCR pairs. In a later analysis, false discovery rates were estimated by permuting HLA or CMV assignments 20 times. In a later analysis, co-occurring TCRs were grouped using DBSCAN, and TCRdist sequence similarity was added for clustering within HLA-allele-positive subsets. Co-occurrence clustering excluded repertoires with fewer than 30,000 or more than 120,000 public chains, plus five with anomalous nucleotide sharing. TCRdb mirrors the immuneACCESS table, restricted to in-frame sequences. Some clones are absent from its copies; in checked studies, under half trace to an unresolved V gene, and the reason for the others is unknown. The D gene and trimming were derived from the DNA, and the V and J assignments and clone size from that table. Counted in this sample were about 190,000 clones; about three quarters of them appeared once. The ten largest account for approximately 0.99% of the sample.

The sample originates from a study of cytomegalovirus exposure and HLA in healthy donors (dated by TCRdb to the late 2010s). A note on the overall study: An earlier analysis of 587 of the donors reported roughly 300 Gb of sequence data and 90 million to 120 million unique TCR beta sequences obtained from roughly 180 million T cells. The later analysis used no new phenotypic data to find candidate immune exposures, relying instead on TCR beta sequences and their occurrence across donors. About five DR-DQ haplotypes were handled as single units for association and clustering because linkage in the cohort was strong. An earlier analysis of fewer than 750 of the donors used high-throughput TCR beta sequencing to judge whether each TCR beta V gene segment behaved as functional or pseudogenic. An early release covering 500 to 750 HLA-typed donors comprised 250 to 350 gigabases of sequencing data and approximately 80 million unique TCR sequences. To predict cytomegalovirus infection status, the study brought together high-throughput TCR immunosequencing, statistical association of individual TCRs with disease status, and machine learning. On average, around 200,000 unique TCR beta nucleotide sequences were sequenced per donor among 398 genotyped donors of the cohort, with 15% to 20% of those sequences being non-productive. A later analysis re-analyzed previously published TCR beta repertoires from roughly 630 donors and added high-resolution HLA genotyping to study TCR occurrence patterns. A later genetic analysis took genome-wide SNP genotypes for about 60% of the roughly 670 donors and used that subset as a discovery cohort. All discovery cohort repertoires had been generated using a single sequencing platform. Among the roughly 380 genotyped donors, around 81% belonged to the genetic ancestry cluster associated with self-reported Caucasian donors. The study aimed to test whether signatures of past pathogen exposure could be identified by cataloging public T cell receptors. Both class I and class II loci were covered by HLA typing, at four-digit resolution. A separate validation cohort of 90 to 150 different subjects was used in addition to the approximately 610-subject first cohort. The T cell repertoires of 670 or so subjects were profiled by immunosequencing and related to cytomegalovirus serostatus. Typing coverage varied by locus: roughly 620-640 donors for A, B, C, DRB1 and DQB1; around 560 for DQA1; approximately 610 for DPA1; 450 to 480 for DPB1. Alongside the repertoire data, information on donor age, sex, ethnicity and CMV serostatus was compiled.

Taken from cysteine to phenylalanine, the CDR3 has 14 residues. Only the CDR3 DNA is retained, 42 bases long and in frame from the first base. As encoded in the germline V gene, CDR1 is LGHNT while CDR2 is FRNRAP. A distance of 12 bases separates the germline ends of V and J, which lose 1 base and 8 bases respectively. Study-wide conclusions, independent of this receptor: In a later genetic analysis, fewer N-insertions in productive TCRs were reported among donors in an Asian-associated ancestry cluster than the roughly 700-donor mean. The authors suggested that the approach could potentially be generalized to other disease states and immunological phenotypes. A later analysis reported that several top co-occurrence clusters appeared linked to parvovirus B19, influenza, CMV and Epstein-Barr virus. Most TCR sequences were observed very rarely across donors, whereas some public TCRs were present in many individuals. The study gave a list of 150 to 200 TCR beta chains associated with cytomegalovirus. In a later analysis, most CMV-associated TCR beta chains were found to appear HLA-restricted, with HLA associations seemingly driven largely by CMV exposure. At a false discovery rate of 0.05, a later analysis linked around 15,000 TCR beta sequences to specific HLA alleles. Because HLA typing was missing for some donors at each locus, association tests included only the typed subset. In a later analysis, the rate of TCR association differed among HLA loci, with DRB1 alleles having the most associated TCRs and HLA-C alleles having the fewest. In an earlier analysis of roughly 560 of the donors, most TCR beta V segments were observed in productive rearrangements about 90% or about 30% of the time, broadly matching IMGT annotations. Linkage disequilibrium might explain the correlated functional status among segregating V segments, but an unknown experimental factor could not be ruled out. In a later genetic analysis, a missense DCLRE1C variant was associated with V-gene and J-gene trimming of TCR beta chains, and the association was replicated in an independent cohort. The earlier analysis of about 600 of the donors excluded approximately 17 rarely observed V segments, including chromosome 9 orphons, because counts were too low. A group of highly shared sequence variants was considered likely to be a technical artifact of the sequencing pipeline. The 87-base-pair reads could not distinguish some IMGT-functional V segments, including TRBV6-2 and TRBV6-3, so those segments were excluded. Roughly uniform sequencing depth across donors was assumed in presence/absence analyses, although this assumption may not hold. A later analysis found that HLA-associated TCR beta chains were more clonally expanded and had lower generation probabilities than equally common non-associated chains. In vitro tests confirmed that a few of the cytomegalovirus-associated TCR beta chains recognize cytomegalovirus antigens. The cohort was sequenced for TCR beta chains only, and without alpha or paired-chain data the features that could be detected were limited. Assigning TCR associations to individual alleles was difficult when HLA alleles, especially DR and DQ, strongly co-occurred. A further reported finding was that TCR beta sequences accurately predicted the HLA-A and HLA-B alleles for most subjects in the first cohort. The classifier was reported to diagnose cytomegalovirus status with high specificity and sensitivity in both the original cohort and the validation cohort. For the cohort, immune exposure information was limited to CMV serostatus.

The specimen sequenced was PBMCs. The source is a woman between 40 and 55 years old in good health and CMV-seronegative. The sequence joins TRBV12-5 to TRBJ2-1; tentative D gene TRBD1, with 5 bases matching. The CDR3 region has the sequence CASGLGGPDHEQFF. In nucleotides, the sequence is TGTGCTAGTGGTTTGGGGGGCCCGGACCATGAGCAGTTCTTC.